This entry lists 7 T cell receptor beta chains sequenced from one sample in a study of PD-L1 blockade in urothelial cancer (dated by TCRdb to about 2017). The time point tag for this specimen amounts to: peripheral blood 6 weeks after treatment start. The method was the immunoSEQ multiplex PCR assay. TCRdb holds this immuneACCESS table with in-frame rearrangements only. Some clones are missing; in checked studies, unresolved V genes explain under half, and the rest has no known cause. Here the sample has over 100,000 clones; less than 95% occur a single time. Around 4% of the sample is taken by the ten largest. Sequencing used PBMCs, obtained around atezolizumab (anti-PD-L1) treatment. The receptors come from a man in his sixties with urothelial cancer.

The J gene is TRBJ1-1, the V gene TRBV6-5; tentative D call: TRBD1 (5 bases). The germline V gene has CDR1 MNHEY and CDR2 SVGAGI. This CDR3 has 15 amino acids. Trimming shortened V by 0 bases and J by 4 bases, and 12 bases separated the two germline ends. The CDR3 is CASSYSARVITEAFF. The CDR3 region has the DNA TGTGCCAGCAGTTACTCGGCCAGGGTGATCACTGAAGCTTTCTTT.

This chain connects TRBV6-5 to TRBJ1-2; TRBD1 aligns across 7 bases. Germline assignment: CDR1 MNHEY and CDR2 SVGAGI. This CDR3 is 13 amino acids long. Trimming removed 4 bases from V and 4 bases from J; junction bases left unmatched: 3. The CDR3 loop is CASSSGQVYGYTF. CDR3 DNA sequence: TGTGCCAGCAGTTCAGGACAGGTCTATGGCTACACCTTC.

The J gene is TRBJ1-1, the V gene TRBV5-1, with 10 positions matching TRBD1. The V gene's germline CDR1 is SGHRS and CDR2 YFSETQ. V gave up 3 bases and J gave up 2 bases; unmatched junction bases: 1. The CDR3 runs 14 residues. The CDR3 DNA sequence: TGCGCCAGCAGCTGGGACAGGGGAAACACTGAAGCTTTCTTT. Translating it yields CASSWDRGNTEAFF.

The V gene is TRBV6-6, the J gene TRBJ2-1; TRBD2 matches at 8 bases. Losses at the gene ends were 6 bases for V and 9 bases for J; bases not matched to a gene: 16. The CDR3 extends over 16 amino acids. Germline V gene lookup returns CDR1 MNHNY and CDR2 SVGAGI (reference sequence). DNA of the CDR3: TGTGCCAGCAGGTCCCACGAGCGCGGGGGGCCTCCTGAGCAGTTCTTC. It is translated as CASRSHERGGPPEQFF.

The chain is built from TRBV5-1 and TRBJ2-7; TRBD1 matches 7 bases. CDR1 is SGHRS and CDR2 is YFSETQ in the germline V gene. The trim removed 0 bases at V and 0 bases at J, leaving 9 bases unmatched. There are 17 residues in the CDR3. Here the CDR3 DNA reads TGCGCCAGCAGCTTGGGCTATGGGACAGCGAGCTCCTACGAGCAGTACTTC. Its protein is CASSLGYGTASSYEQYF.

The rearrangement joins TRBV27 to TRBJ2-1; 7 nucleotides align to TRBD2. In germline, CDR1 is MNHEY, CDR2 SMNVEV (reference sequence). The CDR3 totals 17 residues. Unmatched junction bases numbered 5, after V lost 0 bases and J lost 0 bases. The CDR3 DNA sequence: TGTGCCAGCAGTTTATCATCAGCGGGAAGCTCCTACAATGAGCAGTTCTTC. This sequence encodes CASSLSSAGSSYNEQFF.

The rearrangement uses TRBV7-6 and TRBJ1-1; TRBD1 might be the D (6 bases). V lost 5 bases and J 1 base, leaving 17 bases between the germline ends. This CDR3 has 16 amino acids. CDR1 is SGHVS and CDR2 is FNYEAQ in the germline V gene. The CDR3 nucleotides are TGTGCCAGCAGCCCCTACAGGGAACATAAGAACACTGAAGCTTTCTTT. As protein: CASSPYREHKNTEAFF.